This T cell receptor (beta chain) was obtained from a study of T cell responses to AZD1222 COVID-19 vaccine (dated by TCRdb to the early 2020s). In terms of the full investigation: AZD1222 recipients given second doses at about 4 weeks or at about 12 weeks were pooled, since spike-specific TCR depth and breadth were not found to differ between the two schedules. Trial participants were enrolled by age into 18-55, 56-69 and 70-plus year subgroups, with about 150, 28 and 57 TCR-sequenced participants respectively. A total of just over 230 trial participants underwent TCR sequencing, of whom 207 had received two doses of AZD1222 and about 26 had received two doses of the MenACWY control vaccine. Broad study findings and their caveats: Because no day 14 peak-response samples were available, the repertoires could be characterized only after the peak T cell response. CD4 TCRs associated with the vaccine covered the entire spike protein, and the dominant responses were in regions 160-218 and 743-854. Participants were mostly white British, with more females than males. The authors suggested clonal diversity may have been underestimated. Conclusions about previously exposed vaccinees are limited because only five to seven AZD1222 recipients were SARS-CoV-2 seropositive at baseline. Reportedly, almost half of the unique spike-specific TCRs recognized epitopes lying outside the regions that are mutated in the B.1.351 and B.1.1.7 variants. Spike-specific TCR breadth and depth rose significantly after two AZD1222 doses compared with day 0 and with MenACWY recipients. In the small 56-69-year group, the increase in depth fell short of significance, most likely because of low power.

The CDR3 regions of human TCRbeta chains were subjected to immunosequencing. Per the authors' processing: Repertoire TCRs were checked for matches against a reference library of SARS-CoV-2-specific TCRs that had been generated using the MIRA antigen-specificity platform. Breadth meant the fraction of unique TCRs that were SARS-CoV-2-associated, whereas depth meant the fraction of total T cells that were SARS-CoV-2-associated. Using the MIRA data, each spike-specific TCR was assigned both to the spike region to which the TCR was reactive and to a CD4 or CD8 class. Log10-transformed breadth and depth values were compared by one-way ANOVA with Sidak's multiple comparisons tests. The source is immuneACCESS, and TCRdb retained only in-frame sequences with V and J called. Part of the clones is not carried over; for the studies checked, unresolved V genes explain less than half of this, and the remainder is unexplained. V and J calls and clone size are as listed in that table; D and trimming were resolved from the DNA. For this sample there are around 94,000 clones; 85% to 90% appear just once. The ten biggest clones cover approximately 5.1% of the sample.

A few counts support this clone. The clone's antigen remains unknown. No much larger clone is present one base from it, and per-base qualities are unavailable. The time point label of this sample denotes: baseline before first vaccination. The vaccinee samples were drawn from two UK trials, COV001 and COV002, one of which was a single-blind randomized controlled phase 2/3 trial testing AZD1222 (ChAdOx1 nCoV-19) in healthy adults. For TCRbeta chain sequencing, PBMC samples were collected from trial participants at day 0 and at day 28 after the second dose. This TCR was sampled from an adult in good health. Sequencing was performed on peripheral blood, taken on day 0 of AZD1222 vaccination.

The CDR3 reads CASSLGLAFHEQYF. The DNA sequence follows: TGCGCCAGCAGCTTGGGACTAGCCTTCCACGAGCAGTACTTC. The sequence is built from TRBV5-1 and TRBJ2-7, and TRBD2 aligns with 7 junction nucleotides. The CDR3 covers 14 residues, taking in both the cysteine and the phenylalanine. This entry keeps only the CDR3 DNA: 42 bases, framed from base 1. The germline V and J ends show losses of 0 bases and 5 bases respectively, and no gene match explains 5 bases of the junction. The germline V gene provides CDR1 SGHRS and CDR2 YFSETQ.